This TCR beta chain came from a study of T cell responses to AZD1222 COVID-19 vaccine. Generated by immunoSEQ multiplex PCR, the TCRdb table keeps only in-frame clones and is missing some. The table records some 99,000 clones, 87% of them present only once. J lost 10 bases, V lost 1 base, and 8 bases had no gene match. Germline V gene data show CDR1 as SGHTA and CDR2 as FQGTGA. This CDR3 comprises 16 residues. Notes on the study in general: Reports say nearly half of spike-specific TCRs go after unmutated variant regions. Baseline seropositivity occurred in only a handful of AZD1222 recipients. Donors, mostly white British, included more females; clonal diversity was possibly underestimated. Vaccine-associated CD4 TCRs ranged over spike, dominating at 160-218 and 743-854.

Concerning this clone itself: Its specificity is not known.

The sequences come from peripheral blood, collected 28 days after the second AZD1222 dose. The rearrangement links TRBV7-3 to TRBJ2-1; 12 nucleotides match TRBD2. The origin of this receptor is an adult who received the AZD1222 COVID-19 vaccine. The CDR3 protein is CASSLMGTSGRREQFF. The CDR3, as DNA: TGTGCCAGCAGCTTAATGGGGACTAGCGGGCGAAGGGAGCAGTTCTTC. Supplemented by reference TRBV7-3 and TRBJ2-1, the full variable domain reads GAGVSQTPSNKVTEKGKYVELRCDPISGHTALYWYRQSLGQGPEFLIYFQGTGAADDSGLPNDRFFAVRPEGSVSTLKIQRTERGDSAVYLCASSLMGTSGRREQFFGPGTRLTVL.